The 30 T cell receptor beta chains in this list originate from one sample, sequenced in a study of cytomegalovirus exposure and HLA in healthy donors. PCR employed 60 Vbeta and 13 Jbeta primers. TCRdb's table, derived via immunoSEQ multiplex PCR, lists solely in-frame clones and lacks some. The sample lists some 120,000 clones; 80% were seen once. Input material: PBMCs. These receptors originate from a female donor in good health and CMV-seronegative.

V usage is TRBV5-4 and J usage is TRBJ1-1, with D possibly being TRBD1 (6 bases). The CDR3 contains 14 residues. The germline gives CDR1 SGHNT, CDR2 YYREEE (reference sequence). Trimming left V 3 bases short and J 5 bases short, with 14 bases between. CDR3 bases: TGTGCCAGCAGCTCAGGACAGCCGGGGACTGAAGCTTTCTTT. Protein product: CASSSGQPGTEAFF. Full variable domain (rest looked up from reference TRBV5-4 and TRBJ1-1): ETGVTQSPTHLIKTRGQQVTLRCSSQSGHNTVSWYQQALGQGPQFIFQYYREEENGRGNFPPRFSGLQFPNYSSELNVNALELDDSALYLCASSSGQPGTEAFFGQGTRLTVV.

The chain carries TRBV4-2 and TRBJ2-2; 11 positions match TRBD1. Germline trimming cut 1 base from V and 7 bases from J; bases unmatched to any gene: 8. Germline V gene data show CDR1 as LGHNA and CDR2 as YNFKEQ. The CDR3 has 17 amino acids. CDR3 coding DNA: TGTGCCAGCAGCCAAGTTAGGACAGGGGGCAAGGACGGGGAGCTGTTTTTT. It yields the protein CASSQVRTGGKDGELFF.

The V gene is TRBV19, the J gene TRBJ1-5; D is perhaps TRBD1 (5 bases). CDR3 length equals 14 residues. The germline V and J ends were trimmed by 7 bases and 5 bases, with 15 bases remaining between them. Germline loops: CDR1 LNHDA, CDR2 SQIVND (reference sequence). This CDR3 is CASIIGAYDQPQHF. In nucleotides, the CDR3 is TGTGCCAGTATCATAGGGGCTTACGATCAGCCCCAGCATTTT. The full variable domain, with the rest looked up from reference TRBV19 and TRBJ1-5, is DGGITQSPKYLFRKEGQNVTLSCEQNLNHDAMYWYRQDPGQGLRLIYYSQIVNDFQKGDIAEGYSVSREKKESFPLTVTSAQKNPTAFYLCASIIGAYDQPQHFGDGTRLSIL.

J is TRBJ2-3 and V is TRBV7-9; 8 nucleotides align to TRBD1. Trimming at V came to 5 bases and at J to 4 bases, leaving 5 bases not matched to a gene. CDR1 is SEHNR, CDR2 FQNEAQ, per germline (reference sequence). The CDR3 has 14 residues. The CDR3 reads CASSQGAVADTQYF. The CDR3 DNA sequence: TGTGCCAGCAGCCAGGGGGCGGTGGCAGATACGCAGTATTTT.

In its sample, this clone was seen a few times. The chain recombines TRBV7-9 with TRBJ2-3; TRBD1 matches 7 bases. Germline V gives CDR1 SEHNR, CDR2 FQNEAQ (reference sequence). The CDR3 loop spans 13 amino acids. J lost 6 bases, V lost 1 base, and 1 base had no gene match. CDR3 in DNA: TGTGCCAGCAGCTTAGAGGGGGCGGATACGCAGTATTTT. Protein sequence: CASSLEGADTQYF.

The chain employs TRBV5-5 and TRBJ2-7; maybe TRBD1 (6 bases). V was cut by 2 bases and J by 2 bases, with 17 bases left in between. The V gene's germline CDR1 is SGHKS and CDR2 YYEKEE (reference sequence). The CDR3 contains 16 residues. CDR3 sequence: CASSFFWGTPTYEQYF. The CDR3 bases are TGTGCCAGCAGCTTTTTTTGGGGGACACCAACCTACGAGCAGTACTTC.

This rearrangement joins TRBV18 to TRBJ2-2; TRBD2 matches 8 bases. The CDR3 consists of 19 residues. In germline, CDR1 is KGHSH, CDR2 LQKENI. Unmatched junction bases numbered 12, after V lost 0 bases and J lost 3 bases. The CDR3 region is CASSPPQAGAPGDTGELFF. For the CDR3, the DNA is TGTGCCAGCTCACCACCACAAGCGGGAGCGCCAGGGGACACCGGGGAGCTGTTTTTT.

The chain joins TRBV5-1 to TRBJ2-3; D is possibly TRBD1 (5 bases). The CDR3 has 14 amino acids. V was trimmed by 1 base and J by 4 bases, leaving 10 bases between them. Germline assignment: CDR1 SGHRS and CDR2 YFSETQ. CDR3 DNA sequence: TGCGCCAGCAGCTTGTGGCAGGGCCCAGATACGCAGTATTTT. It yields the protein CASSLWQGPDTQYF.

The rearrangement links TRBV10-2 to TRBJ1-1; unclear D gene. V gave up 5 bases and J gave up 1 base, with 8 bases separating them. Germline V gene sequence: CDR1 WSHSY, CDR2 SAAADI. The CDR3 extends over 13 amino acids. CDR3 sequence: CASSPWANTEAFF. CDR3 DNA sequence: TGCGCCAGCAGTCCCTGGGCGAACACTGAAGCTTTCTTT.

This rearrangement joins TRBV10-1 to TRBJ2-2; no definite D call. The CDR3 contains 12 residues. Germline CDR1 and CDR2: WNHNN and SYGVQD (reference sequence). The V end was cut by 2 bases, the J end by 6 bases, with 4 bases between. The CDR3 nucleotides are TGCGCCAGCAGTGAGGGGCCCGGGGAGCTGTTTTTT. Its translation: CASSEGPGELFF.

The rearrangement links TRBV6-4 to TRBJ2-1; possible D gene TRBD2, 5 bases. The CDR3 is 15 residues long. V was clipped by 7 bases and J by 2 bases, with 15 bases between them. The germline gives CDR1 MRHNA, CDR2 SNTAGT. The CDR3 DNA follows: TGTGCCAGCACCGAACGACTACCCACCTACAATGAGCAGTTCTTC. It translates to CASTERLPTYNEQFF.

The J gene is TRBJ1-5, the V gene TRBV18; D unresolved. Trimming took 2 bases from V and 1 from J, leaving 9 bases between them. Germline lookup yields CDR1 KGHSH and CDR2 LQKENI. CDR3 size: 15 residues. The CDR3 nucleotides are TGTGCCAGCTCACCAAACGGGGTCAGCAATCAGCCCCAGCATTTT. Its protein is CASSPNGVSNQPQHF.

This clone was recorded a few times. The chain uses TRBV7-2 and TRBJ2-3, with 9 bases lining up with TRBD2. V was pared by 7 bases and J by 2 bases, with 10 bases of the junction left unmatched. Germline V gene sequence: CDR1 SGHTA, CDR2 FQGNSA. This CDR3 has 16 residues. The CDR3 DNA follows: TGTGCCAGCACCCCTCCGGCGGGGGGGCCCACAGATACGCAGTATTTT. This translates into CASTPPAGGPTDTQYF.

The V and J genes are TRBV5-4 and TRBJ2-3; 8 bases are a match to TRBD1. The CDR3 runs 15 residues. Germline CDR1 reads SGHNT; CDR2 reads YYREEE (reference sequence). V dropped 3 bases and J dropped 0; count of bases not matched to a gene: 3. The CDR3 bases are TGTGCCAGCAGCTATGACAGGGGAAGCACAGATACGCAGTATTTT. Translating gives CASSYDRGSTDTQYF.

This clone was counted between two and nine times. Here the CDR3 DNA reads TGTGCCAGCAGTTTTATAGGACAGGGCGGGTATGGCTACACCTTC. Its protein is CASSFIGQGGYGYTF. The rearrangement uses TRBV28 and TRBJ1-2; 8 bases line up with TRBD1. V gave up 3 bases and J gave up 5 bases; unmatched junction bases: 8. The length of the CDR3 is 15 residues. The germline V gene has CDR1 MDHEN and CDR2 SYDVKM.

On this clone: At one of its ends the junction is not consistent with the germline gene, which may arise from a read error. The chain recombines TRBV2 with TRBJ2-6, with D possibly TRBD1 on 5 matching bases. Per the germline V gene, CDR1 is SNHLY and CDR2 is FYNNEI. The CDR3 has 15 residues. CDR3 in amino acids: CASSETVSGANGLTF. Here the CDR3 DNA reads TGTGCCAGCAGTGAAACTGTTTCTGGGGCCAACGGCCTGACTTTC. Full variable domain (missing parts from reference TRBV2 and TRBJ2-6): EPEVTQTPSHQVTQMGQEVILRCVPISNHLYFYWYRQILGQKVEFLVSFYNNEISEKSEIFDDQFSVERPDGSNFTLKIRSTKLEDSAMYFCASSETVSGANGLTFGAGSRLTVL.

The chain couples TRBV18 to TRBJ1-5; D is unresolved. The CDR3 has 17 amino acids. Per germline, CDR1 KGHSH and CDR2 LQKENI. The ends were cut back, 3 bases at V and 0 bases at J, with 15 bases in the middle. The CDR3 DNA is TGTGCCAGCTCACCCCGATTCCGTGCAGATAGCAATCAGCCCCAGCATTTT. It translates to CASSPRFRADSNQPQHF.

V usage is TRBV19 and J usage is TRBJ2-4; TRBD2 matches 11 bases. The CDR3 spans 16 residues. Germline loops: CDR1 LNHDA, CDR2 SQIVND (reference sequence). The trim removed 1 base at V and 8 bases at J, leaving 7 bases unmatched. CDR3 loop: CASSIGGSGRADIQYF. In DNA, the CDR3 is TGTGCCAGTAGTATAGGTGGTAGCGGGAGGGCGGACATTCAGTACTTC.

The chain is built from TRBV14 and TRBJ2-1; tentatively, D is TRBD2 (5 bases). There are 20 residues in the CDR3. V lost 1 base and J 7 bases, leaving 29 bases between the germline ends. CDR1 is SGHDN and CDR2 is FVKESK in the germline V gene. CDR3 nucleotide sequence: TGTGCCAGCAGCCAAGCTTACGGGTTCAGACGTAGCGATGGTGTGAATGAGCAGTTCTTC. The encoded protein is CASSQAYGFRRSDGVNEQFF.

DNA for the CDR3: TGTGCCAGCAGTCGTACCCGGGACAGCTATGGCTACACCTTC. It translates to CASSRTRDSYGYTF. The chain is built from TRBV2 and TRBJ1-2, with 7 bases that match TRBD1. The CDR3 has 14 amino acids. Germline-derived CDR1 and CDR2 are SNHLY and FYNNEI. V dropped 5 bases and J dropped 4; count of bases not matched to a gene: 7.

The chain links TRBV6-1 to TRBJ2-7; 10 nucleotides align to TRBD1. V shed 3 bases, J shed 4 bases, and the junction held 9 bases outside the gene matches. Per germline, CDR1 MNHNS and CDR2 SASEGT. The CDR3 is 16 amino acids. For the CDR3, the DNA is TGTGCCAGCAGTGATACCCGGGACAGGGGAAAGTACGAGCAGTACTTC. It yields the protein CASSDTRDRGKYEQYF.

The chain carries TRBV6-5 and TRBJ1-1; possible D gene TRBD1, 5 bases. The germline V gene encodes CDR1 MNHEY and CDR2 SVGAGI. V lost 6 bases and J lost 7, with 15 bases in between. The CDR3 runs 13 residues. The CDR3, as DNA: TGTGCCAGCAGCTCGCCCGGGGGGGATGAAGCTTTCTTT. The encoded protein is CASSSPGGDEAFF.

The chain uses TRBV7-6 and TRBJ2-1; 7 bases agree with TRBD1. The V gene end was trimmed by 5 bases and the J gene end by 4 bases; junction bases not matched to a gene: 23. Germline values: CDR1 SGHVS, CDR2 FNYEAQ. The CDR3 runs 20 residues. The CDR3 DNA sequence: TGTGCCAGCAGCCCCGAGAACCGGGACAGACGACTCAAATTTTACAATGAGCAGTTCTTC. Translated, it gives CASSPENRDRRLKFYNEQFF.

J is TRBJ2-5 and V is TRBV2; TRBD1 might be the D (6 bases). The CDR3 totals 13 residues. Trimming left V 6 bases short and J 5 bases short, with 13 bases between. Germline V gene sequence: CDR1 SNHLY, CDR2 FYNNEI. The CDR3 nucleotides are TGTGCCAGCAGAGTAACAGGGACGGAGACCCAGTACTTC. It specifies CASRVTGTETQYF. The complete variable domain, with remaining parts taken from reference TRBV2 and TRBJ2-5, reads EPEVTQTPSHQVTQMGQEVILRCVPISNHLYFYWYRQILGQKVEFLVSFYNNEISEKSEIFDDQFSVERPDGSNFTLKIRSTKLEDSAMYFCASRVTGTETQYFGPGTRLLVL.

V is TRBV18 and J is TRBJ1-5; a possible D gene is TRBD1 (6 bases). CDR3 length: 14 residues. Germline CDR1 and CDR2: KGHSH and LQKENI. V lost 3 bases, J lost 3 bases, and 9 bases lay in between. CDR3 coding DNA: TGTGCCAGCTCACCTGGACAGAACAATCAGCCCCAGCATTTT. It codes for CASSPGQNNQPQHF.

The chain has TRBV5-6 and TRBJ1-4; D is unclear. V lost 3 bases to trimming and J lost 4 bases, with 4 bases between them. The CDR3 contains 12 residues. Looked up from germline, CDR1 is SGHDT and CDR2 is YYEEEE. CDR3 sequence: CASSSGNEKLFF. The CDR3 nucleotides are TGTGCCAGCAGCTCCGGTAATGAAAAACTGTTTTTT.

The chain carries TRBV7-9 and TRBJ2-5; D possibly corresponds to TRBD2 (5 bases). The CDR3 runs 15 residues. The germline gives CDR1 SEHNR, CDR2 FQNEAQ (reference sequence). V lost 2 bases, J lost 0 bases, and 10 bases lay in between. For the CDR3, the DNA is TGTGCCAGCAGCTTACGAAGCGGACACCAAGAGACCCAGTACTTC. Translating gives CASSLRSGHQETQYF. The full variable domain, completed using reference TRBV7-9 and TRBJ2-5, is DTGVSQNPRHKITKRGQNVTFRCDPISEHNRLYWYRQTLGQGPEFLTYFQNEAQLEKSRLLSDRFSAERPKGSFSTLEIQRTEQGDSAMYLCASSLRSGHQETQYFGPGTRLLVL.

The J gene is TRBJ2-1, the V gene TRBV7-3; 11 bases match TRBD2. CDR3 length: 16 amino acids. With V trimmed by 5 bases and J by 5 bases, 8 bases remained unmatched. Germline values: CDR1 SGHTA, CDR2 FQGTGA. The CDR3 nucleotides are TGTGCCAGCAGCATTAGCGGGGGGGTTGATCACAATGAGCAGTTCTTC. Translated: CASSISGGVDHNEQFF.

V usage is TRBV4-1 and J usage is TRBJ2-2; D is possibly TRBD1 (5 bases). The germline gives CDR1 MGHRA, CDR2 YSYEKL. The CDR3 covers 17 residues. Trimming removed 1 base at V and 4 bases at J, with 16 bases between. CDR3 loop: CASSQGGRTGRTGELFF. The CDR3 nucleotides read TGCGCCAGCAGCCAAGGAGGCCGTACAGGACGCACCGGGGAGCTGTTTTTT.

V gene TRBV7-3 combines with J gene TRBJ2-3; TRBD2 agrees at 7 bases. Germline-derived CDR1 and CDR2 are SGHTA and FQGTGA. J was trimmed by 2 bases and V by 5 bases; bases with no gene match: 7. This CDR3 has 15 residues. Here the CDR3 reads CASSPGLGLTDTQYF. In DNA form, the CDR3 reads TGTGCCAGCAGCCCCGGACTAGGCCTCACAGATACGCAGTATTTT.